What follows are 25 T cell receptor beta chains derived from one specimen sequenced in a study of cytomegalovirus exposure and HLA in healthy donors. With 60 Vbeta and 13 Jbeta primers, the PCR was carried out. Assay used: immunoSEQ multiplex PCR; TCRdb lists only in-frame clones, some missing. The sample table sets out around 50,000 clones. Sequencing used PBMCs. The receptors were sampled from a woman aged 40-49 years in good health and CMV-seronegative.

The chain couples TRBV28 to TRBJ2-7; the D gene is possibly TRBD2 (7 bases). CDR3 size: 13 residues. Per the germline V gene, CDR1 is MDHEN and CDR2 is SYDVKM. The V end was cut by 8 bases, the J end by 0 bases, with 11 bases between. The CDR3 spells CASGGGLSYEQYF. CDR3 coding DNA: TGTGCCAGCGGGGGGGGCCTCTCCTACGAGCAGTACTTC.

The J gene is TRBJ2-2, the V gene TRBV7-7; TRBD1 matches 7 bases. The germline V gene encodes CDR1 SSHAT and CDR2 FNYEAQ (reference sequence). With V trimmed by 2 bases and J by 4 bases, 1 base remained unmatched. The CDR3 is 14 amino acids. CDR3 residues: CASSLRTGTGELFF. DNA for the CDR3: TGTGCCAGCAGCTTAAGGACAGGCACCGGGGAGCTGTTTTTT.

The genes are TRBV6-5 and TRBJ1-4; D not resolved. Trimming removed 9 bases at V and 3 bases at J, with 11 bases between. CDR3 length: 13 amino acids. Germline assignment: CDR1 MNHEY and CDR2 SVGAGI. The CDR3 loop is CASAIRSNEKLFF. The CDR3 nucleotides read TGTGCCAGTGCGATCAGGTCTAATGAAAAACTGTTTTTT.

The CDR3 loop is CASSRDRRYYGYTF. CDR3 bases: TGTGCCAGCAGCAGGGACAGGCGCTACTATGGCTACACCTTC. The V gene is TRBV6-5, the J gene TRBJ1-2; 8 bases agree with TRBD1. CDR3 length equals 14 residues. Trimming at V came to 6 bases and at J to 3 bases, leaving 6 bases not matched to a gene. Germline CDR1 and CDR2: MNHEY and SVGAGI.

V gene TRBV19 combines with J gene TRBJ2-7; 14 positions agree with TRBD2. The germline gives CDR1 LNHDA, CDR2 SQIVND (reference sequence). This CDR3 is 17 amino acids long. The junction had 7 bases not matched to a gene; V was cut back by 5 bases and J by 1 base. Here the CDR3 reads CASSAGTSGSLSYEQYF. CDR3 coding DNA: TGTGCCAGTAGTGCCGGGACTAGCGGGAGTTTATCCTACGAGCAGTACTTC.

CDR3 loop: CASSLAGAGGIPYEQYF. DNA of the CDR3: TGCGCCAGCAGCTTGGCGGGAGCAGGGGGCATCCCCTACGAGCAGTACTTC. The J gene is TRBJ2-7, the V gene TRBV5-1; 8 nucleotides line up with TRBD1. Germline V gene sequence: CDR1 SGHRS, CDR2 YFSETQ. V lost 0 bases and J lost 2; bases outside the gene matches: 10. The length of the CDR3 is 17 residues.

As to this clone: Other DNA sequences from this sample encode an identical CDR3 as well. The chain uses TRBV7-9 and TRBJ1-1; D not certain. The V end lost 3 bases, the J end lost 1 base, and 6 bases lay between the germline ends. From germline, CDR1 is SEHNR and CDR2 FQNEAQ (reference sequence). The CDR3 has 13 residues. The CDR3 bases are TGTGCCAGCAGCTTCGGAGGGAACACTGAAGCTTTCTTT. Protein: CASSFGGNTEAFF.

The rearrangement links TRBV11-2 to TRBJ2-3; D gene ambiguous. The CDR3 contains 11 residues. Germline V lookup: CDR1 SGHAT, CDR2 FQNNGV. V was shortened by 4 bases and J by 7 bases, with 6 bases between the two germline ends. The CDR3 DNA sequence: TGTGCCAGCAGCTCCTTATATACGCAGTATTTT. Protein: CASSSLYTQYF.

CDR3 DNA sequence: TGTGCCAGCAGCTCACCGACAGGGGGGACTTACGAGCAGTACTTC. Its translation: CASSSPTGGTYEQYF. The chain combines TRBV7-2 with TRBJ2-7; TRBD1 aligns across 9 bases. Germline CDR1 SGHTA, CDR2 FQGNSA. The CDR3 loop spans 15 amino acids. The V and J ends lost 4 bases and 4 bases, in that order; junction bases with no gene match: 8.

The chain carries TRBV7-9 and TRBJ2-5; D remains unclear. CDR3 size: 15 residues. With 1 base removed from V and 1 base from J, the gap between germline ends came to 10 bases. Germline V CDR1 and CDR2: SEHNR, FQNEAQ (reference sequence). The CDR3 DNA follows: TGTGCCAGCAGCTTAGAAATGAACTTCCAAGAGACCCAGTACTTC. Translating gives CASSLEMNFQETQYF.

The chain joins TRBV19 to TRBJ1-5, with D unresolved. Germline CDR1 is LNHDA and CDR2 is SQIVND (reference sequence). Deletions cut 6 bases from V and 2 bases from J, with 11 bases between. CDR3 length equals 14 residues. The DNA of the CDR3 is TGTGCCAGTAGCGCGGTCGGAGGCAATCAGCCCCAGCATTTT. Its translation is CASSAVGGNQPQHF.

This sequence joins TRBV30 and TRBJ1-4, with 7 positions matching TRBD1. Germline CDR1 and CDR2: GTSNPN and SVGIG (reference sequence). V lost 0 bases to trimming and J lost 0 bases; unmatched junction nucleotides: 1. CDR3 length equals 15 residues. CDR3 sequence reads: CAWSVGQATNEKLFF. CDR3 nucleotides: TGTGCCTGGAGTGTCGGACAGGCAACTAATGAAAAACTGTTTTTT.

This chain links TRBV30 with TRBJ1-1; 7 bases line up with TRBD1. Germline V gene lookup returns CDR1 GTSNPN and CDR2 SVGIG (reference sequence). The CDR3 is 18 amino acids. Unmatched junction bases numbered 25, after V lost 1 base and J lost 11 bases. CDR3 sequence reads: CAWSGDRAGGTTSSGAFF. CDR3 nucleotides: TGTGCCTGGAGTGGAGACAGGGCTGGTGGAACAACCTCATCCGGGGCTTTCTTT.

CDR3: CATLATAYEQYF. CDR3 bases: TGTGCCACCCTAGCTACGGCTTACGAGCAGTACTTC. The chain combines TRBV6-1 with TRBJ2-7, with TRBD2 as a possible D gene (5 bases). CDR1 MNHNS and CDR2 SASEGT come from the germline V gene. V gave up 10 bases and J gave up 4 bases, with 14 bases separating them. CDR3 length: 12 residues.

This chain uses TRBV5-6 with TRBJ1-5; D is possibly TRBD1 (6 bases). From germline, CDR1 is SGHDT and CDR2 YYEEEE. CDR3 size: 16 residues. V lost 3 bases and J lost 2, with 15 bases in between. The CDR3 spells CASSSLTRGGNQPQHF. CDR3 coding DNA: TGTGCCAGCAGCTCCCTGACCAGGGGTGGCAATCAGCCCCAGCATTTT.

The chain links TRBV19 to TRBJ1-6; D uncertain. The CDR3 loop spans 16 amino acids. Germline V gene sequence: CDR1 LNHDA, CDR2 SQIVND (reference sequence). The V gene lost 5 bases and the J gene lost 7 bases, with 18 bases spanning the gap. The DNA of the CDR3 is TGTGCCAGTAGTTCCCTAACCGTGGGAGAAAATTCACCCCTCCACTTT. This codes for CASSSLTVGENSPLHF. Looking up the rest from reference TRBV19 and TRBJ1-6 gives the full variable domain: DGGITQSPKYLFRKEGQNVTLSCEQNLNHDAMYWYRQDPGQGLRLIYYSQIVNDFQKGDIAEGYSVSREKKESFPLTVTSAQKNPTAFYLCASSSLTVGENSPLHFGNGTRLTVT.

The chain joins TRBV7-2 to TRBJ2-7; 8 nucleotides match TRBD2. Germline CDR1 SGHTA, CDR2 FQGNSA. V shed 5 bases, J shed 2 bases, and the junction held 5 bases outside the gene matches. This CDR3 region has 14 residues. The CDR3 loop is CASSPTAGAYEQYF. DNA of the CDR3: TGTGCCAGCAGCCCAACAGCGGGAGCCTACGAGCAGTACTTC.

The V and J genes are TRBV6-5 and TRBJ2-7, with 10 bases fitting TRBD2. Germline V lookup: CDR1 MNHEY, CDR2 SVGAGI. The V and J ends lost 5 bases and 6 bases, in that order; junction bases with no gene match: 10. The CDR3 has 15 residues. CDR3 nucleotide sequence: TGTGCCAGCAGTCCCCCCATAGCGGGAGGTCGCGAGCAGTACTTC. It yields the protein CASSPPIAGGREQYF.

V gene TRBV6-1 combines with J gene TRBJ1-1, with D maybe TRBD1 (5 bases). This CDR3 region has 11 residues. Germline values: CDR1 MNHNS, CDR2 SASEGT. With 3 bases removed from V and 9 bases from J, the gap between germline ends came to 8 bases. DNA for the CDR3: TGTGCCAGCAGTGACTGGGGCAAAGCTTTCTTT. Protein sequence: CASSDWGKAFF.

The gene calls are TRBV27 and TRBJ2-7, with TRBD1 as a possible D gene (5 bases). The length of the CDR3 is 17 residues. With 4 bases removed from V and 6 bases from J, the gap between germline ends came to 25 bases. CDR1 and CDR2 (germline): MNHEY, SMNVEV (reference sequence). DNA for the CDR3: TGTGCCAGCAGTTATATTGGCACTCCCTCACAGGCATGCGAGCAGTACTTC. As protein: CASSYIGTPSQACEQYF.

The chain joins TRBV7-9 to TRBJ2-3; 7 nucleotides line up with TRBD2. With 10 bases clipped from V and 2 bases from J, the junction kept 9 bases outside the gene matches. The CDR3 length is 14 residues. Germline V CDR1 and CDR2: SEHNR, FQNEAQ (reference sequence). The CDR3 nucleotides are TGTGCCACCGGTTCTAGCGGAAACACAGATACGCAGTATTTT. Amino acids: CATGSSGNTDTQYF. Full variable domain (rest looked up from reference TRBV7-9 and TRBJ2-3): DTGVSQNPRHKITKRGQNVTFRCDPISEHNRLYWYRQTLGQGPEFLTYFQNEAQLEKSRLLSDRFSAERPKGSFSTLEIQRTEQGDSAMYLCATGSSGNTDTQYFGPGTRLTVL.

The chain is built from TRBV7-6 and TRBJ2-7, with TRBD1 matching 7 bases. V was clipped by 5 bases and J by 0 bases; unmatched bases: 10. Looked up from germline, CDR1 is SGHVS and CDR2 is FNYEAQ. This CDR3 is built from 16 residues. CDR3 sequence: CASSERPGQSSYEQYF. As DNA, the CDR3 is TGTGCCAGCAGCGAGAGACCGGGACAGAGCTCCTACGAGCAGTACTTC.

The chain uses TRBV5-6 and TRBJ1-4; tentative D call: TRBD1 (5 bases). This CDR3 is built from 14 residues. V dropped 4 bases and J dropped 12 bases, with 19 bases sitting between them. CDR1 and CDR2 from the germline V gene are SGHDT and YYEEEE. CDR3 DNA: TGTGCCAGCAGCCTGCAGGGTGTTAGGTGGGAACTGTTTTTT. Translation gives CASSLQGVRWELFF.

The genes are TRBV21-1 and TRBJ1-5. TRBV21-1 is a recognized pseudogene. This CDR3 has 15 amino acids. The CDR3 here is CASSKALEYNQPQHF. CDR3 DNA sequence: TGTGCCAGCAGCAAAGCGCTAGAGTATAATCAGCCCCAGCATTTT.

The chain employs TRBV6-5 and TRBJ2-3; no definite D call. This CDR3 contains 15 residues. The germline V and J ends were trimmed by 0 bases and 2 bases, with 9 bases remaining between them. CDR1 is MNHEY, CDR2 SVGAGI, per germline. The CDR3 sequence is CASSYSSPNTDTQYF. DNA of the CDR3: TGTGCCAGCAGTTACTCGAGTCCTAACACAGATACGCAGTATTTT.